This entry describes one T cell receptor beta chain. Its antigen is unknown. Documented treatment: 15 to 20 received Ad26.COV2.S at low or high dose, single or two shots; a few received placebo; per-sample allocation not given. Specimen acquisition occurred on day 63 following the initial vaccine or placebo injection. The sample comes from a study of Ad26.COV2.S vaccination and SARS-CoV-2 variants. The CDR3 is made up of 11 amino acids. Germline-derived CDR1 and CDR2 are SQVTM and ANQGSEA. V lost 2 bases to trimming and J lost 15 bases, with 14 bases between them. Study observations and caveats: Non-spike TCR breadth was similar in vaccine and placebo recipients.

The assay was immunoSEQ multiplex PCR, and TCRdb's table has in-frame clones only and misses some. Among over 350,000 clones listed, about 88% were seen once. The J gene is TRBJ2-1, the V gene TRBV29-1; perhaps TRBD2 as D (6 bases). The TCR originated in a person between 18 and 60 years old who received the Ad26.COV2.S COVID-19 vaccine or a placebo. The specimen was peripheral blood, collected in a trial of Ad26.COV2.S vaccine versus placebo. DNA for the CDR3: TGCAGCGTTGAACGGGGGAAGAGGGCGTTCTTC. Its translation is CSVERGKRAFF.